This TCR beta chain was documented in a study of regulatory T cells in long-lasting Graves disease. For the study at large: Graves' patients (newly diagnosed) had been on antithyroid drugs under 3 months. Whole-study results and caveats: Accuracy might have suffered from few samples.

Comment on this clonotype: Its antigen is as yet unknown.

Time point noted: newly diagnosed GD, antithyroid drugs for less than 3 months. From PBMCs, RNA was extracted and then used to make the TCR library. CDR1 and CDR2 from the germline V gene are DFQATT and SNEGSKA (reference sequence). V trimming: 3 bases; J trimming: 3 bases; junction bases outside the gene matches: 10. The CDR3 length is 15 residues. According to the study, TCR beta libraries were built with iRepertoire HTBI primers and CDR3-region Arm-PCR. In TCRdb, the multiplex PCR reads were re-called with MiXCR into one record per CDR3 protein. The table lists 420,000 or so distinct CDR3 sequences, less than 20% of them singletons. These records were also assigned to another study, of T cells in Graves' hyperthyroidism and ophthalmopathy. As reported in that work: The majority of expanded thyroid clonotypes above 0.001 also appeared in blood.

The starting material was peripheral blood mononuclear cells (PBMCs), obtained at new diagnosis, from a patient treated with antithyroid drugs. The chain recombines TRBV20-1 with TRBJ2-7; 8 positions agree with TRBD2. This clonotype was sampled from a woman aged 18-29 years with Graves disease. CDR3 amino acids: CSASAIAAGGYEQYF. CDR3 DNA sequence: TGCAGTGCTAGCGCTATCGCTGCGGGGGGCTACGAGCAGTACTTC.